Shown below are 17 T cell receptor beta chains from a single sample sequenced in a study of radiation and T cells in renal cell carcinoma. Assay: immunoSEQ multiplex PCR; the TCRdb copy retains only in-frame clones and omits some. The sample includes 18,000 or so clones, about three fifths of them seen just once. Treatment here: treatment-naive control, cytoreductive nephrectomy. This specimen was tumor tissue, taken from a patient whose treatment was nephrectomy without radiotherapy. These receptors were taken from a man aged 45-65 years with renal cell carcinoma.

CDR3 region: CASSGQGDEKLFF. CDR3 coding DNA: TGTGCCAGCTCTGGACAGGGGGATGAAAAACTGTTTTTT. The chain uses TRBV18 and TRBJ1-4, with 10 bases aligning to TRBD1. There are 13 residues in the CDR3. The V and J ends lost 6 bases and 6 bases, in that order; junction bases with no gene match: 1. Germline assignment: CDR1 KGHSH and CDR2 LQKENI.

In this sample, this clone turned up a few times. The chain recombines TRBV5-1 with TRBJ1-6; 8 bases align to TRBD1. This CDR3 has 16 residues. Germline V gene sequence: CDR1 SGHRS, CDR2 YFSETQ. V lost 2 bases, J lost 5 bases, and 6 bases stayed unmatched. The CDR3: CASSLMRTGNNSPLHF. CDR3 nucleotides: TGCGCCAGCAGCTTAATGAGGACAGGGAATAATTCACCCCTCCACTTT.

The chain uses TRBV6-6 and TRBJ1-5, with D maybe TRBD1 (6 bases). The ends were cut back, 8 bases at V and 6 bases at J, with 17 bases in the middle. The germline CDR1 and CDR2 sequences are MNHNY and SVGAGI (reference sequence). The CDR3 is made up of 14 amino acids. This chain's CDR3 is CASCVRGIGQPQHF. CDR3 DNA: TGTGCCAGCTGTGTAAGGGGGATTGGTCAGCCCCAGCATTTT.

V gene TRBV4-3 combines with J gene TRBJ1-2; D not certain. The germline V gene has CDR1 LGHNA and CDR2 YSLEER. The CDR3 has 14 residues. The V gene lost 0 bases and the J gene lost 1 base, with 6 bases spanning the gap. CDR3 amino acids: CASSQDVLNYGYTF. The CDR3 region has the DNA TGCGCCAGCAGCCAAGACGTGCTTAACTATGGCTACACCTTC.

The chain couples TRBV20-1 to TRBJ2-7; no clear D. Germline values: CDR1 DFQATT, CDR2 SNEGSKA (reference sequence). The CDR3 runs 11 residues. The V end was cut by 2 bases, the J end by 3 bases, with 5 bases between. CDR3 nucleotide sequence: TGCAGTGCTAGATTCTACTACGAGCAGTACTTC. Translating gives CSARFYYEQYF.

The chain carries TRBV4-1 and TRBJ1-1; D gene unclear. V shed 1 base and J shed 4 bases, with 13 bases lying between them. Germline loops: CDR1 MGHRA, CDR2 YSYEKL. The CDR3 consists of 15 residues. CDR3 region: CASSQAWAAGTEAFF. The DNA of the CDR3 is TGCGCCAGCAGCCAAGCGTGGGCGGCCGGCACTGAAGCTTTCTTT.

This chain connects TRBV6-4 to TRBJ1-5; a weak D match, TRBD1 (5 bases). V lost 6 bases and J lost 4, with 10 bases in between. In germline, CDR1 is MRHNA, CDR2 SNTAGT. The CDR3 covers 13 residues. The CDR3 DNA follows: TGTGCCAGCAGCCTAGGGGAAAATCAGCCCCAGCATTTT. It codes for CASSLGENQPQHF.

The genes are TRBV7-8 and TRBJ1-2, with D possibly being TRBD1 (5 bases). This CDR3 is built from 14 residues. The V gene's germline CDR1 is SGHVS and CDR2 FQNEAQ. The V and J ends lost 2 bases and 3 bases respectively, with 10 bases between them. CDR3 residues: CASSLFQGDYGYTF. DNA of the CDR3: TGTGCCAGCAGCTTATTTCAGGGTGACTATGGCTACACCTTC.

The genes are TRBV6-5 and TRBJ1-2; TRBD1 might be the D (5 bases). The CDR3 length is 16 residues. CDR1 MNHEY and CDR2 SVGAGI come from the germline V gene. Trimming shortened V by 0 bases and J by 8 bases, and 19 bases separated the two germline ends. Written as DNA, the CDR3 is TGTGCCAGCAGTTACTCCCGGGACGACCATTCCCGGGGCTACACCTTC. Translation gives CASSYSRDDHSRGYTF.

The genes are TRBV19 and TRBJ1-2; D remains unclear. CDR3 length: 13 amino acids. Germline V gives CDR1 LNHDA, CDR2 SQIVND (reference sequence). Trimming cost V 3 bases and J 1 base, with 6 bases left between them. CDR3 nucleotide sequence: TGTGCCAGTAGTATTGTGAGTAACTATGGCTACACCTTC. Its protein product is CASSIVSNYGYTF.

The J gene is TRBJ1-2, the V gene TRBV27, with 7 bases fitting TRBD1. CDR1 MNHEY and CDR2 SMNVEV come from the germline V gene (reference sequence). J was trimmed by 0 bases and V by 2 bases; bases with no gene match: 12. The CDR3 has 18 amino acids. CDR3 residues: CASSLRVGGSTSNYGYTF. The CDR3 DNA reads TGTGCCAGCAGTTTACGTGTAGGGGGCAGTACCTCTAACTATGGCTACACCTTC.

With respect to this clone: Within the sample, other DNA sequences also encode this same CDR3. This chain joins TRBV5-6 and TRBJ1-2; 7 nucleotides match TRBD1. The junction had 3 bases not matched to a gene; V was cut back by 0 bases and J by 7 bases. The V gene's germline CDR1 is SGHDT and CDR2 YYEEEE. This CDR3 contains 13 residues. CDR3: CASSLGQGGGYTF. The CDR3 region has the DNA TGTGCCAGCAGCTTGGGACAGGGAGGTGGCTACACCTTC.

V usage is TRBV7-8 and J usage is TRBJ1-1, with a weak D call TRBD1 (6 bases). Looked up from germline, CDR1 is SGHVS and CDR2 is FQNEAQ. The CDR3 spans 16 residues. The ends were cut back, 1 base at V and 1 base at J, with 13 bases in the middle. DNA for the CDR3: TGTGCCAGCAGCTTAGGACGGACAGTGAGGAACACTGAAGCTTTCTTT. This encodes CASSLGRTVRNTEAFF.

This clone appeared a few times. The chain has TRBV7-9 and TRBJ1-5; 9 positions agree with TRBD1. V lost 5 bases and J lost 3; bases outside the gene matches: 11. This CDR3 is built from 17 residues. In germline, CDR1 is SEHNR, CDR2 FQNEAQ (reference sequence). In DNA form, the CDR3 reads TGTGCCAGCAGCCGATTCACCGGGACAGGGCACAATCAGCCCCAGCATTTT. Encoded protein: CASSRFTGTGHNQPQHF. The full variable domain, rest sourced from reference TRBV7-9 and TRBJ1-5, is DTGVSQNPRHKITKRGQNVTFRCDPISEHNRLYWYRQTLGQGPEFLTYFQNEAQLEKSRLLSDRFSAERPKGSFSTLEIQRTEQGDSAMYLCASSRFTGTGHNQPQHFGDGTRLSIL.

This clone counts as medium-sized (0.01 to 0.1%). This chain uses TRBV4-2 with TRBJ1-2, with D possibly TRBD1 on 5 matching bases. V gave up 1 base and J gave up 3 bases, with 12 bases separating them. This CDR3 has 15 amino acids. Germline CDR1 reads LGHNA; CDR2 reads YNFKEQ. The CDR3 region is CASSQAAIGDYGYTF. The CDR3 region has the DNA TGTGCCAGCAGCCAAGCCGCGATAGGGGACTATGGCTACACCTTC.

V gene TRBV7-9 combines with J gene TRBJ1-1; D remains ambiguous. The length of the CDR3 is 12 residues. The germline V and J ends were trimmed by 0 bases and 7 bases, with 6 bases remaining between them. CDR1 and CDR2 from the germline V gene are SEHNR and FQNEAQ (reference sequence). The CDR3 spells CASSLADLEAFF. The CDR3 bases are TGTGCCAGCAGCTTAGCCGATCTTGAAGCTTTCTTT.

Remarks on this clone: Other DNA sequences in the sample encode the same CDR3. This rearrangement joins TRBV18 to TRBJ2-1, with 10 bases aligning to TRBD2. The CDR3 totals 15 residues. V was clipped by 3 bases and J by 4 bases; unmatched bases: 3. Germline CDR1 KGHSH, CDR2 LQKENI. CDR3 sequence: CASSPERGGYNEQFF. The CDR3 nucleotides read TGTGCCAGCTCACCCGAGCGGGGGGGTTACAATGAGCAGTTCTTC.